This T cell receptor beta chain stems from a study of blood T cells in healthy people across ages. Study-level points and caveats: Long-lived donors carried more naive CD4+ cells and greater diversity than aged donors. Higher naive T cell percentage went strongly together with higher TCR beta diversity.

A note on this clonotype: Antigen specificity is unknown.

For the second PCR, which ran for about 6 to 11 cycles, a sample-barcoded 5' primer and a J-beta primer mix were used. Using its own MiXCR run on the 5' RACE reads, TCRdb lists one record per CDR3 protein. The sample yields 1.5 million to 2 million distinct CDR3 sequences, under 30% seen once. PBMCs numbering at least 6.5 million were isolated per sample. Trimming removed 5 bases at V and 1 base at J, with 11 bases between. This CDR3 spans 15 amino acids. The germline CDR1 and CDR2 sequences are SGHTA and FQGNSA. The chain links TRBV7-2 to TRBJ1-4; D is uncertain. Sequences were obtained from blood. This clonotype originated in a young woman in good health. CDR3 in amino acids: CASSPQGRTNEKLFF. Here the CDR3 DNA reads TGTGCCAGCAGCCCTCAAGGGCGAACTAATGAAAAACTGTTTTTT. The whole variable domain, filled in from reference TRBV7-2 and TRBJ1-4, reads GAGVSQSPSNKVTEKGKDVELRCDPISGHTALYWYRQSLGQGLEFLIYFQGNSAPDKSGLPSDRFSAERTGGSVSTLTIQRTQQEDSAVYLCASSPQGRTNEKLFFGSGTQLSVL.